This T cell receptor beta chain was sequenced in a study of T-cell reconstitution after alpha-beta-depleted transplantation in children. Study-wide results and caveats: At the one-year point after transplant, T-cell counts and TCRbeta diversity were found to come mostly from T cells that had been newly produced.

This clonotype appeared a few times. Its antigen is not identified. Construction of the TCRbeta library involved unique molecular identifiers. TCRdb reprocessed the PCR reads with MiXCR, giving one entry per CDR3 protein. Of 250,000 to 300,000 distinct CDR3 sequences in the sample, around 10% were seen once. Germline-derived CDR1 and CDR2 are LNHDA and SQIVND (reference sequence). The CDR3 totals 16 residues. V shed 2 bases and J shed 3 bases, with 17 bases lying between them. The TCR was taken from a boy under two years old with acute myeloid leukemia, due to receive a stem cell transplant. The rearrangement joins TRBV19 to TRBJ2-7; TRBD1 or TRBD2 may be the D gene (6 bases each). Specimen: PBMCs, collected before TCRalphabeta/CD19-depleted stem cell transplant. The CDR3 DNA follows: TGTGCCAGTAGTATAAGAGTTGGCAGGGGAGGCTACGAGCAGTACTTC. Translation gives CASSIRVGRGGYEQYF.